Listed below are T cell receptor beta chains from one sample, sequenced in a study of PD-L1 blockade in urothelial cancer. The data were produced by immunoSEQ multiplex PCR, yet TCRdb's version contains in-frame clones alone and is incomplete. The sample yields under 50,000 clones, around 90% seen once. Sequencing used PBMCs, obtained around atezolizumab (anti-PD-L1) treatment. The source is an older man with urothelial cancer. CDR3s include the opening cysteine and the closing phenylalanine or tryptophan. D genes are given only for firm matches. Not all rows give a size; the values are once, few, many and, for expanded clones, a class.

j_gene	v_gene	d_gene	abundance	CDR3nt	CDR3aa
TRBJ2-1	TRBV19	TRBD2	few	TGTGCCAGTAGTATGGGACTACTCAATGAGCAGTTCTTC	CASSMGLLNEQFF
TRBJ2-5	TRBV9	TRBD1	.	TGTGCCAGCAGCGTAGGGGTGGGCGACACAGGGGTGTTTCTACAAGAGACCCAGTACTTC	CASSVGVGDTGVFLQETQYF
TRBJ1-2	TRBV5-4	.	few	TGTGCCAGCAGCTTGGACGGAGGAGGCTACACCTTC	CASSLDGGGYTF
TRBJ2-5	TRBV2	.	.	TGTGCCAGTGCCACAGAATACCAAGAGACCCAGTACTTC	CASATEYQETQYF
TRBJ2-7	TRBV4-1	TRBD2	.	TGCGCCAGCAGCCATGGCTTTCTAGCGGGAGGAGGGGACTCCTACGAGCAGTACTTC	CASSHGFLAGGGDSYEQYF
TRBJ1-5	TRBV7-9	.	.	TGTGCCAGCAGCTTAGACAGACAGCCCCAGCATTTT	CASSLDRQPQHF
TRBJ2-5	TRBV28	.	.	TGTGCCAGCAGTTTAACCCAACCCGGGACCCAGTACTTC	CASSLTQPGTQYF
TRBJ2-5	TRBV6-5	.	.	TGTGCCAGCAGTACCGGGACTTACTCTACCCAGTACTTC	CASSTGTYSTQYF
TRBJ1-4	TRBV27	.	.	TGTGCCAGCAGACAACGGGGGGGCGGCCAAAAACTGTTTTTT	CASRQRGGGQKLFF
TRBJ1-3	TRBV9	.	.	TGTGCCAGCAGCGCCCGACAGGTCAACACCATATATTTT	CASSARQVNTIYF
TRBJ2-1	TRBV19	.	.	TGTGCCAGTAGTATATTAGGGGCCTACAATGAGCAGTTCTTC	CASSILGAYNEQFF
TRBJ2-5	TRBV11-3	TRBD2	.	TGTGCCAGCAGCTCGGACGCTAGCGGAGAGACCCAGTACTTC	CASSSDASGETQYF
TRBJ2-7	TRBV29-1	.	.	TGCAGCGTTGGGGCTGTGGGGCGCTACGAGCAGTACTTC	CSVGAVGRYEQYF
TRBJ2-1	TRBV7-3	TRBD1	.	TGTGCCAGCAGCTCGAACAGGGGGCAGCATGAGCAGTTCTTC	CASSSNRGQHEQFF
TRBJ2-3	TRBV28	TRBD2	.	TGTGCCAGCAGTCATGGGACTAGCGGAAGGGCAACGCAGTATTTT	CASSHGTSGRATQYF
TRBJ2-7	TRBV5-5	TRBD2	.	TGTGCCAGCAGCGCACTAGCGAAGTCCTACGAGCAGTACTTC	CASSALAKSYEQYF
TRBJ2-6	TRBV7-2	TRBD1	few	TGTGCCAGCAGCTTTTACAGGGGGCGCAGTGGGGCCAACGTCCTGACTTTC	CASSFYRGRSGANVLTF
TRBJ2-5	TRBV7-9	TRBD2	.	TGTGCCAGCAGCTTAGTGCTAGCGGGACCGTACCAAGAGACCCAGTACTTC	CASSLVLAGPYQETQYF
TRBJ2-2	TRBV5-1	.	once	TGCGCCAGCAGCTTGGAGTCAGGAAGGCTGTTTTTT	CASSLESGRLFF
TRBJ1-2	TRBV19	.	.	TGTGCCAGTACGGAGCGTGGTGGCTACACCTTC	CASTERGGYTF
TRBJ2-3	TRBV28	.	.	TGTGCCAGCATCGGGATTTCGGGAGATACGCAGTATTTT	CASIGISGDTQYF
TRBJ1-2	TRBV18	.	.	TGTGCCAGCTCACCGCTGGCAGGGAAGGACTATGGCTACACCTTC	CASSPLAGKDYGYTF
TRBJ1-1	TRBV13	.	.	TGTGCCAGCAGCTTAAAGGGGGTCGTGGAAGCTTTCTTT	CASSLKGVVEAFF
TRBJ2-1	TRBV28	TRBD1	.	TGTGCCAGCAGTCTACAGGGGGCTGATGAGCAGTTCTTC	CASSLQGADEQFF
TRBJ2-1	TRBV5-1	TRBD2	.	TGCGCCAGCAGCCTGGATGCGGGAGGGCCGAGCTCCTACAATGAGCAGTTCTTC	CASSLDAGGPSSYNEQFF
TRBJ2-1	TRBV6-6	.	.	TGTGCCAGCAGCCCCGGGACTTACAATGAGCAGTTCTTC	CASSPGTYNEQFF
TRBJ2-1	TRBV5-1	TRBD1	.	TGCGCCAGCAGCTTGGGGTGGTCGGGACAGGGGGCCAATGAGCAGTTCTTC	CASSLGWSGQGANEQFF
TRBJ2-1	TRBV10-3	TRBD1	.	TGTGCCATCAGTGCGCCTAGGGGGACAGCATCTAATGAGCAGTTCTTC	CAISAPRGTASNEQFF
TRBJ2-6	TRBV6-4	.	few	TGTGCCAGCAGTGACGAGGGATCTGGGGCCAACGTCCTGACTTTC	CASSDEGSGANVLTF
TRBJ2-3	TRBV6-5	.	.	TGTGCCAGCTCCCGGGCGGGCGATACGCAGTATTTT	CASSRAGDTQYF
TRBJ1-2	TRBV7-9	TRBD1	.	TGTGCCAGCAGCCTTAGACAGGGGACTAACTATGGCTACACTTTC	CASSLRQGTNYGYTF
TRBJ2-1	TRBV28	TRBD2	.	TGTGCCAGCAGTTTAAGGCTAGCGGGCGGCAATGAGCAGTTCTTC	CASSLRLAGGNEQFF
TRBJ2-1	TRBV9	.	.	TGTGCCAGCAGCGTAGGGTGGCGGAGCTCCTACAATGAGCAGTTCTTC	CASSVGWRSSYNEQFF
TRBJ1-1	TRBV5-6	.	.	TGTGCCAGCAGCGTGGTCGACACTGAAGCTTTCTTT	CASSVVDTEAFF
TRBJ2-1	TRBV28	TRBD2	.	TGTGCCAGCAGTTCACCTAGCGGGTGGTCCACTCAGTGGTTCTTC	CASSSPSGWSTQWFF
TRBJ2-3	TRBV2	.	.	TGTGCCACCGTATTCAGGGTCACAGATACGCAGTATTTT	CATVFRVTDTQYF
TRBJ2-3	TRBV4-1	TRBD2	once	TGCGCCAGCAGCCAAGAAAGGCTAGCGGGGAACACAGATACGCAGTATTTT	CASSQERLAGNTDTQYF
TRBJ1-5	TRBV30	.	once	TGTGCCTGGAGCCGACCCCTGGGGAGGCATGGTCAGCCCCAGCATTTT	CAWSRPLGRHGQPQHF
TRBJ1-1	TRBV10-3	.	.	TGTGCCATCAGTGAACGACGTATACAACTTGAGTCACAGGCTTTCTTT	CAISERRIQLESQAFF
TRBJ1-4	TRBV6-6	.	.	TGTGCCAGCATGGATGGGGCAGCTTGGGGTGAAAAACTGTTTTTT	CASMDGAAWGEKLFF